The 17 T cell receptor beta chains below come from one sample, sequenced in a study of regulatory T cells in long-lasting Graves disease. Time point given: persistent/refractory GD, antithyroid drugs over 5 years with positive TRAb. TCR sequences were obtained from RNA taken from PBMCs. CDR3-region Arm-PCR and iRepertoire HTBI primers produced the TCR beta libraries. TCRdb fed the multiplex PCR reads into MiXCR, producing one record per CDR3 protein. The sample contains around 400,000 distinct CDR3 sequences, approximately 25% of which appear only once. The material sequenced was peripheral blood mononuclear cells (PBMCs), taken when the disease was refractory, from a patient treated with antithyroid drugs. These TCRs come from a woman in her 40s with Graves disease.

This clonotype was found many times. The J gene is TRBJ2-7, the V gene TRBV6-1; TRBD1 might be the D (6 bases). This CDR3 has 13 amino acids. V was clipped by 7 bases and J by 4 bases, with 14 bases between them. In germline, CDR1 is MNHNS, CDR2 SASEGT. CDR3 in DNA: TGTGCCAGCAACCAACAGGGAGAGTACGAGCAGTACTTC. Residues: CASNQQGEYEQYF.

The V call is TRBV27, the J call TRBJ2-7; the D gene is possibly TRBD1 (6 bases). This CDR3 is built from 13 residues. CDR1 MNHEY and CDR2 SMNVEV come from the germline V gene (reference sequence). V lost 9 bases to trimming and J lost 3 bases, with 15 bases between them. DNA for the CDR3: TGTGCCAGTAGTGAGGGGGTTGACTACGAGCAGTACTTC. Translated, it gives CASSEGVDYEQYF.

This sequence joins TRBV28 and TRBJ2-1; D unclear. The germline V and J ends were trimmed by 5 bases and 4 bases, with 12 bases remaining between them. The CDR3 has 14 residues. Germline lookup yields CDR1 MDHEN and CDR2 SYDVKM. The CDR3 sequence: CASSPETVYNEQFF. CDR3 sequence (DNA): TGTGCCAGCAGTCCCGAGACTGTTTACAATGAGCAGTTCTTC. The whole variable domain, filled in from reference TRBV28 and TRBJ2-1, reads DVKVTQSSRYLVKRTGEKVFLECVQDMDHENMFWYRQDPGLGLRLIYFSYDVKMKEKGDIPEGYSVSREKKERFSLILESASTNQTSMYLCASSPETVYNEQFFGPGTRLTVL.

This clonotype was seen a single time. The rearrangement uses TRBV28 and TRBJ2-2; TRBD2 matches at 7 bases. Germline CDR1 MDHEN, CDR2 SYDVKM. V lost 5 bases to trimming and J lost 0 bases; unmatched junction nucleotides: 6. The CDR3 loop spans 16 amino acids. The CDR3 protein is CASSPPGGPNTGELFF. CDR3 in DNA: TGTGCCAGCAGTCCCCCGGGGGGACCGAACACCGGGGAGCTGTTTTTT.

This clonotype was recorded a few times. The rearrangement uses TRBV9 and TRBJ1-1, with D possibly TRBD1 on 6 matching bases. The germline gives CDR1 SGDLS, CDR2 YYNGEE. Trimming stripped 3 bases from V and 2 bases from J, with 11 bases between. The CDR3 has 14 residues. In DNA, the CDR3 is TGTGCCAGCAGCGCCCGGACAGCTAACACTGAAGCTTTCTTT. It specifies CASSARTANTEAFF. The variable domain in full, completed from reference TRBV9 and TRBJ1-1, reads DSGVTQTPKHLITATGQRVTLRCSPRSGDLSVYWYQQSLDQGLQFLIQYYNGEERAKGNILERFSAQQFPDLHSELNLSSLELGDSALYFCASSARTANTEAFFGQGTRLTVV.

On this clonotype: One junction end does not reproduce the germline sequence, and a read error may be involved. The chain uses TRBV28 and TRBJ2-7; tentative D call: TRBD1 (6 bases). CDR3 length equals 13 residues. Per germline, CDR1 MDHEN and CDR2 SYDVKM. CDR3 DNA sequence: TGCGCCAGCAGCCAGGACAGAACCTACGAGCAGTACTTC. It translates to CASSQDRTYEQYF.

This chain joins TRBV4-1 and TRBJ2-7, with D maybe TRBD2 (6 bases). Trimming cost V 4 bases and J 0 bases, with 13 bases left between them. The CDR3 extends over 15 amino acids. The V gene's germline CDR1 is MGHRA and CDR2 YSYEKL. The CDR3 here is CASSPRGRDSYEQYF. The CDR3 DNA reads as TGCGCCAGCAGCCCCCGAGGGCGGGACTCCTACGAGCAGTACTTC.

V usage is TRBV5-1 and J usage is TRBJ1-1; D gene unclear. There are 15 residues in the CDR3. Germline V gives CDR1 SGHRS, CDR2 YFSETQ. Trimming removed 4 bases at V and 0 bases at J, with 13 bases between. CDR3 in amino acids: CASSPRRGLNTEAFF. The CDR3 DNA sequence: TGCGCCAGCAGCCCTCGCCGTGGGCTGAACACTGAAGCTTTCTTT.

The V call is TRBV27, the J call TRBJ2-1; D is perhaps TRBD1 (6 bases). The CDR3 has 16 residues. From germline, CDR1 is MNHEY and CDR2 SMNVEV (reference sequence). The V end was cut by 5 bases, the J end by 4 bases, with 18 bases between. This chain's CDR3 is CASSTARFGQYNEQFF. The CDR3 DNA sequence: TGTGCCAGCAGTACCGCACGATTCGGACAGTACAATGAGCAGTTCTTC.

The chain employs TRBV7-9 and TRBJ2-5; the D gene is possibly TRBD2 (5 bases). The CDR3 is 13 amino acids. Trimming shortened V by 3 bases and J by 5 bases, and 10 bases separated the two germline ends. Looked up from germline, CDR1 is SEHNR and CDR2 is FQNEAQ (reference sequence). The CDR3 spells CASSLGSPETQYF. CDR3 DNA sequence: TGTGCCAGCAGCTTGGGGAGTCCTGAGACCCAGTACTTC.

This clonotype was observed a few times. The rearrangement uses TRBV12-5 and TRBJ1-1, with TRBD1 matching 8 bases. The CDR3 covers 13 residues. The V gene end was trimmed by 5 bases and the J gene end by 11 bases; junction bases not matched to a gene: 10. Germline CDR1 and CDR2: LGHNT and FRNRAP. In nucleotides, the CDR3 is TGTGCTAGTGGTGTAACAGGGGGAGTGTGGGCTTTCTTT. This gives the protein CASGVTGGVWAFF.

This clonotype was observed many times. The rearrangement links TRBV28 to TRBJ2-7; D possibly uses TRBD1 or TRBD2 (5 bases each). The V end was cut by 8 bases, the J end by 1 base, with 27 bases between. Germline loops: CDR1 MDHEN, CDR2 SYDVKM. The CDR3 is 18 residues long. The CDR3 sequence is CASDPPILAGAGSYEQYF. Here the CDR3 DNA reads TGTGCCAGCGACCCCCCTATCTTAGCCGGGGCAGGGTCCTACGAGCAGTACTTC.

As concerns this clonotype: One junction end does not reproduce the germline sequence, and a read error may be involved. The chain is built from TRBV20-1 and TRBJ2-4; 8 nucleotides align to TRBD1. The CDR3 sequence is 13 residues long. Per the germline V gene, CDR1 is DFQATT and CDR2 is SNEGSKA (reference sequence). The CDR3 here is CSAPGTGGRAPFF. The CDR3 nucleotides are TGCAGTGCGCCCGGGACAGGAGGCCGAGCGCCGTTCTTC.

V and J are TRBV6-4 and TRBJ2-1, with a weak D call TRBD2 (6 bases). The V end lost 4 bases, the J end lost 3 bases, and 7 bases lay between the germline ends. Germline CDR1 and CDR2: MRHNA and SNTAGT. The CDR3 is 13 amino acids. The CDR3 DNA is TGTGCCAGCAGTGTGGGACTCTACAATGAGCAGTTCTTC. The encoded protein is CASSVGLYNEQFF.

This clonotype has a count of ten or more. This chain links TRBV11-2 with TRBJ2-2, with D tentatively TRBD2 (6 bases). Looked up from germline, CDR1 is SGHAT and CDR2 is FQNNGV. Trimming left V 5 bases short and J 3 bases short, with 22 bases between. The CDR3 covers 18 residues. The CDR3 spells CASSDRSLGGVDTGELFF. The CDR3 DNA is TGTGCCAGCAGCGACCGCTCCCTCGGCGGGGTCGACACCGGGGAGCTGTTTTTT.

The rearrangement uses TRBV6-2 or TRBV6-3 and TRBJ2-2; D gene uncertain. Germline loops: CDR1 MNHEY, CDR2 SVGEGT. The V end lost 6 bases, the J end lost 2 bases, and 7 bases lay between the germline ends. The length of the CDR3 is 13 residues. The CDR3 nucleotides are TGTGCCAGCAGGCCACCAAACACCGGGGAGCTGTTTTTT. Its protein is CASRPPNTGELFF.

This clonotype was counted ten times or more. V usage is TRBV28 and J usage is TRBJ1-3, with D unresolved. From germline, CDR1 is MDHEN and CDR2 SYDVKM. The CDR3 runs to 15 residues. V lost 7 bases to trimming and J lost 0 bases, with 13 bases between them. The CDR3 region is CASTRTGFSGNTIYF. As DNA, the CDR3 is TGTGCCAGCACCAGGACGGGATTCTCTGGAAACACCATATATTTT.